A single sample is the source of the 10 T cell receptor beta chains below, sequenced in a study of T cell responses to AZD1222 COVID-19 vaccine. Measured with immunoSEQ multiplex PCR; TCRdb has only the in-frame clones, and not every one. The sample records 100,000 to 150,000 clones, roughly 85% being singletons. The sample in question was peripheral blood, obtained on day 0 of AZD1222 vaccination. Every receptor here comes from an adult in good health.

The J gene is TRBJ1-2, the V gene TRBV30, with 10 bases matching TRBD1. This CDR3 comprises 11 residues. Unmatched junction bases numbered 2, after V lost 7 bases and J lost 6 bases. Germline V gene sequence: CDR1 GTSNPN, CDR2 SVGIG (reference sequence). CDR3 loop: CALDRGDGYTF. The CDR3 bases are TGTGCCTTGGACAGGGGGGATGGCTACACCTTC.

This chain links TRBV19 with TRBJ1-2; TRBD1 is a possible D gene (5 bases). Per the germline V gene, CDR1 is LNHDA and CDR2 is SQIVND (reference sequence). V lost 7 bases and J lost 0, with 15 bases in between. The CDR3 consists of 15 residues. Written as DNA, the CDR3 is TGTGCCAGTACCCCTACGAGGGGAGCTAACTATGGCTACACCTTC. As protein: CASTPTRGANYGYTF.

V is TRBV18 and J is TRBJ2-1; 14 bases match TRBD2. V was pared by 6 bases and J by 6 bases, with 1 base of the junction left unmatched. The CDR3 extends over 14 amino acids. Germline values: CDR1 KGHSH, CDR2 LQKENI. CDR3 in DNA: TGTGCCAGCTCCGGGACTAGCGGGGGCAATGAGCAGTTCTTC. Amino acids: CASSGTSGGNEQFF. The full variable domain, with the rest looked up from reference TRBV18 and TRBJ2-1, is NAGVMQNPRHLVRRRGQEARLRCSPMKGHSHVYWYRQLPEEGLKFMVYLQKENIIDESGMPKERFSAEFPKEGPSILRIQQVVRGDSAAYFCASSGTSGGNEQFFGPGTRLTVL.

There are a few counts of this clone. J is TRBJ2-5 and V is TRBV24-1; D possibly corresponds to TRBD2 (5 bases). Trimming took 5 bases from V and 3 from J, leaving 6 bases between them. The CDR3 has 12 amino acids. Germline V gene sequence: CDR1 KGHDR, CDR2 SFDVKD. CDR3 in amino acids: CATSAGEETQYF. The CDR3 DNA reads as TGTGCCACCAGTGCCGGGGAAGAGACCCAGTACTTC.

This clone was found a few times. The V and J genes are TRBV7-2 and TRBJ2-3; 7 bases are shared with TRBD1. This CDR3 contains 15 residues. J lost 0 bases, V lost 3 bases, and 3 bases had no gene match. The germline gives CDR1 SGHTA, CDR2 FQGNSA. CDR3 residues: CASSLGRGSTDTQYF. The CDR3 DNA is TGTGCCAGCAGCTTGGGCAGGGGGAGCACAGATACGCAGTATTTT. The full variable domain, rest sourced from reference TRBV7-2 and TRBJ2-3, is GAGVSQSPSNKVTEKGKDVELRCDPISGHTALYWYRQSLGQGLEFLIYFQGNSAPDKSGLPSDRFSAERTGGSVSTLTIQRTQQEDSAVYLCASSLGRGSTDTQYFGPGTRLTVL.

The rearrangement links TRBV19 to TRBJ1-5; unclear D gene. This CDR3 is built from 16 residues. V was shortened by 3 bases and J by 1 base, with 13 bases between the two germline ends. Germline values: CDR1 LNHDA, CDR2 SQIVND (reference sequence). The CDR3 DNA reads as TGTGCCAGTAGTATGCGCGACACCTGGAGCAATCAGCCCCAGCATTTT. Protein: CASSMRDTWSNQPQHF.

The gene calls are TRBV27 and TRBJ2-1, with 10 bases fitting TRBD2. This CDR3 contains 16 residues. Looked up from germline, CDR1 is MNHEY and CDR2 is SMNVEV (reference sequence). Trimming at V came to 4 bases and at J to 11 bases, leaving 14 bases not matched to a gene. The CDR3 sequence is CASSSQRLAGATQQFF. The CDR3 DNA reads TGTGCCAGCAGTTCACAGAGACTAGCGGGCGCTACTCAGCAGTTCTTC.

The V gene is TRBV5-1, the J gene TRBJ1-5, with D perhaps TRBD1 (5 bases). Trimming removed 0 bases at V and 3 bases at J, with 10 bases between. The germline V gene has CDR1 SGHRS and CDR2 YFSETQ. The CDR3 contains 15 residues. The CDR3 DNA follows: TGCGCCAGCAGCTTGGGAGACAGCGCCAATCAGCCCCAGCATTTT. This gives the protein CASSLGDSANQPQHF.

The V and J genes are TRBV29-1 and TRBJ1-4; the D gene is possibly TRBD1 (6 bases). V was cut by 4 bases and J by 8 bases, with 17 bases left in between. Germline V gives CDR1 SQVTM, CDR2 ANQGSEA. CDR3 size: 14 residues. CDR3 nucleotides: TGCAGCGTTGGTCGGGGGCAGGCGGGCGAAAAACTGTTTTTT. Residues: CSVGRGQAGEKLFF.

The J gene is TRBJ2-1, the V gene TRBV19; 9 bases match TRBD1. Germline V gives CDR1 LNHDA, CDR2 SQIVND (reference sequence). The CDR3 loop spans 16 amino acids. V dropped 3 bases and J dropped 8; count of bases not matched to a gene: 11. The CDR3 sequence is CASSIPGQGTSDEQFF. CDR3 in DNA: TGTGCCAGTAGTATCCCCGGACAGGGGACCTCGGATGAGCAGTTCTTC. Complete variable domain (other parts from reference TRBV19 and TRBJ2-1): DGGITQSPKYLFRKEGQNVTLSCEQNLNHDAMYWYRQDPGQGLRLIYYSQIVNDFQKGDIAEGYSVSREKKESFPLTVTSAQKNPTAFYLCASSIPGQGTSDEQFFGPGTRLTVL.